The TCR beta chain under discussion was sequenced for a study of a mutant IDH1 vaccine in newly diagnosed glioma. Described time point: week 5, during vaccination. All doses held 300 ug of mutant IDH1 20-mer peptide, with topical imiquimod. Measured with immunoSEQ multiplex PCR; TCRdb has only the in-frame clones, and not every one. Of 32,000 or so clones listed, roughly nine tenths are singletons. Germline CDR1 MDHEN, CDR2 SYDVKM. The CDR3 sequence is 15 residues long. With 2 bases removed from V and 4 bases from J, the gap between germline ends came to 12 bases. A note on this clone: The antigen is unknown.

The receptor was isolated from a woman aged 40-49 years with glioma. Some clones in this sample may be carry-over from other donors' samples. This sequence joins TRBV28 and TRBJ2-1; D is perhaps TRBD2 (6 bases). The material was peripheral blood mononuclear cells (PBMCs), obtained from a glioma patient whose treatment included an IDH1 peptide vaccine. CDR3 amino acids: CASSLGGRQYNEQFF. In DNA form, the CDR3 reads TGTGCCAGCAGTTTAGGGGGGAGGCAGTACAATGAGCAGTTCTTC.